These T cell receptor beta chains were read from a single sample in a study of T-cell memory formation after mild COVID-19. TCRdb analysed the 5' RACE reads with MiXCR anew, one entry per CDR3 protein. The table lists about 440,000 distinct CDR3 sequences, around 19% of them singletons. The specimen was PBMCs or a T cell subset sorted from them (not recorded which). The receptor set was obtained from an adult woman who had mild COVID-19 (a few samples of this study predate the infection). Cell type and time point are not known. Both conserved end residues are part of each CDR3. D genes are given only for firm matches. Only part of the rows carry a size: once, few, many, or a class if the clone is expanded.

j_call clone_size v_call d_call cdr3_nt cdr3_aa
TRBJ2-2 few TRBV12-3/TRBV12-4 TRBD2 TGTGCCAGCAGTCTCGGACTAGCGGGGGGCCAGGGCACCGGGGAGCTGTTTTTT CASSLGLAGGQGTGELFF
TRBJ2-7 - TRBV20-1 - TGCAGTGCTTTGAGGGGGGTCGACGAGCAGTACTTC CSALRGVDEQYF
TRBJ2-5 - TRBV5-5 - TGTGCCAGCAGCTTGGGCGCCTCCCTAAGTCAAGAGACCCAGTACTTC CASSLGASLSQETQYF
TRBJ2-1 few TRBV10-3 - TGTGCCATCAGTGTAGGTCAACATTTCAATGAGCAGTTCTTC CAISVGQHFNEQFF
TRBJ1-5 few TRBV6-6 TRBD1 TGTGCCAGCAGTCCCAGGGACAGGGGACTCAATCAGCCCCAGCATTTT CASSPRDRGLNQPQHF
TRBJ2-3 few TRBV23-1 TRBD1 TGCGCCAGCAGTCCGGGACAGGGGGCAAGGGGCACAGATACGCAGTATTTT CASSPGQGARGTDTQYF
TRBJ1-2 many TRBV29-1 - TGCAGCGTAGGGGGCTACACCTTC CSVGGYTF
TRBJ2-2 many TRBV29-1 - TGCAGCGTTGAAGAAGGTGTTAGCGGAAAGAACACCGGGGAGCTGTTTTTT CSVEEGVSGKNTGELFF
TRBJ2-3 few TRBV7-6 TRBD1 TGTGCCAGTAGGGACAGAGAGAGCACAGATACGCAGTATTTT CASRDRESTDTQYF
TRBJ2-1 few TRBV24-1 TRBD2 TGTGCCACCAGTGATTTCGGGACTAGCGGGAGTCTTTACAATGAGCAGTTCTTC CATSDFGTSGSLYNEQFF
TRBJ2-5 - TRBV2 - TGTGCCAGCAGTGAATCAGGCGGGGCGGCTTTGGAGACCCAGTACTTC CASSESGGAALETQYF
TRBJ1-3 - TRBV30 - TGTGCCTGGAGGATGGGCTACTCTGGAAACACCATATATTTT CAWRMGYSGNTIYF
TRBJ2-1 - TRBV29-1 TRBD2 TGCAGCGTTGAGTCTTGGACTAGCGGGAGTATGGTCAATGAGCAGTTCTTC CSVESWTSGSMVNEQFF
TRBJ2-3 few TRBV5-1 TRBD2 TGCGCCAGCAGCCCTGGGGCGCTAGCGGGGGGGCCGGATACGCAGTATTTT CASSPGALAGGPDTQYF
TRBJ1-2 few TRBV7-9 TRBD1 TGTGCCAGCAGCCCACGCCGGGACAGTGGTGGCTACACCTTC CASSPRRDSGGYTF
TRBJ1-5 - TRBV7-2 - TGTGCCAGCAGCTTAGAGAGTGGATACAATCAGCCCCAGCATTTT CASSLESGYNQPQHF
TRBJ1-2 - TRBV20-1 - TGCAGTGCTCAGGGACTATATGGCTACACCTTC CSAQGLYGYTF
TRBJ2-3 few TRBV28 - TGTGCCAGCAGTCCGGGACAGGGACGATGGACCCACGGAGCGGGGGGTCTGGATACGCAGTATTTT CASSPGQGRWTHGAGGLDTQYF
TRBJ2-5 - TRBV5-1 - TGCGCCAGCAGCCTGGGGTTGCGGGACCAAGAGACCCAGTACTTC CASSLGLRDQETQYF
TRBJ2-2 few TRBV20-1 - TGCAGTGCTAGAGATCTTCGGGAATCGACGGGGGAGCTGTTTTTT CSARDLRESTGELFF
TRBJ1-6 - TRBV3-1 - TGTGCCAGCAGCCAAGGCGGTGGCTTTGGCTCACCCCTCCACTTT CASSQGGGFGSPLHF
TRBJ2-7 few TRBV27 TRBD1 TGTGCCAGCAGTTTCGATTATGGGGACAGGGGTTCGGAGCAGCACTTC CASSFDYGDRGSEQHF
TRBJ2-7 - TRBV25-1 - TGTGCCAGCAGTGAATCATCGGGTTACGAGCAGTACTTC CASSESSGYEQYF
TRBJ1-6 few TRBV6-6 TRBD1 TGTGCCAGCAGCCCGACAGGGGGTAATTCACCCCTCCACTTT CASSPTGGNSPLHF